This TCR beta chain was sequenced during a study of blood T cell repertoires in COVID-19 (dated by TCRdb to 2018 to 2021). About the investigation overall: The collaborator samples originated in the United States, Italy and Spain and spanned the acute and convalescent phases of COVID-19. The dataset comprised deeply sampled blood TCRbeta repertoires from subjects exposed to, actively infected with, or recovered from COVID-19. Sample metadata almost always included a de-identified subject ID, COVID-19 status, age in years and sex. The material from the prospective study consisted of cDNA or gDNA derived from T cells, B-cell-depleted T cells, or PBMCs. A freely available public database, intended as a resource for researchers studying the immune response to SARS-CoV-2, is where the repertoires were released. The samples were drawn from the first 160 participants of the ongoing ImmuneRACE study and from 1,254 subjects provided by 6 global collaborators. Where available, HLA class I and class II types were obtained from metadata supplied by the sample provider rather than from assay-based typing.

This clone was seen once. The clone's antigen remains unknown. No base-level quality is on record; no much larger clone is a single base apart. CDR1 and CDR2, looked up from the germline V gene, are MNHEY and SVGAGI. From V the trimming removes 6 bases and from J it removes 0 bases, while the gene matches leave 7 bases of the junction unaccounted for. The CDR3 holds 15 amino acids from the cysteine to the phenylalanine. The only DNA kept is the CDR3, 45 bases in frame from the first base. General study outcomes and caveats: Clinical and demographic metadata were provided uncurated, with the amount varying by source and participant.

One collaborating source in Seattle enrolled patients while the patients were actively infected and followed the patients over time throughout the course of disease. Whole blood was collected in K2EDTA tubes by collaborating institutions according to the institutions' own protocols. For TCRbeta analysis, collaborator samples were shipped as frozen whole blood, as isolated PBMCs, or as DNA extracted from either sample type. TCRbeta CDR3 regions were amplified from genomic DNA by means of the immunoSEQ Assay, a bias-controlled multiplex PCR. In the authors' own workflow: Within the assay, amplification of reference gene primers was used to estimate how many nucleated cells each sample contained. Sequence reads were collapsed and filtered to measure the absolute abundance of every unique TCRbeta CDR3 rearrangement. For each sample, productive Simpson clonality was calculated as the square root of Simpson's diversity index over productive rearrangements. The source is immuneACCESS, and TCRdb retained only in-frame sequences with V and J called. Part of the clones is not carried over; for the studies checked, unresolved V genes explain less than half of this, and the remainder is unexplained. V, J and clone size reflect that table, while D and trimming were determined from the DNA. Across this sample there are 65,000 to 70,000 clones, with roughly 86% seen only once. Approximately 16% of the sample is in the top ten clones.

This receptor was taken from a man in his forties with COVID-19, enrolled during active disease. The V and J genes are TRBV6-5 and TRBJ2-7, and 8 junction bases match TRBD1. Sequenced sample: peripheral blood. The nucleotides are TGTGCCAGCAGAAAAGACAGGGGCGGCTCCTACGAGCAGTACTTC. This yields the protein CASRKDRGGSYEQYF.